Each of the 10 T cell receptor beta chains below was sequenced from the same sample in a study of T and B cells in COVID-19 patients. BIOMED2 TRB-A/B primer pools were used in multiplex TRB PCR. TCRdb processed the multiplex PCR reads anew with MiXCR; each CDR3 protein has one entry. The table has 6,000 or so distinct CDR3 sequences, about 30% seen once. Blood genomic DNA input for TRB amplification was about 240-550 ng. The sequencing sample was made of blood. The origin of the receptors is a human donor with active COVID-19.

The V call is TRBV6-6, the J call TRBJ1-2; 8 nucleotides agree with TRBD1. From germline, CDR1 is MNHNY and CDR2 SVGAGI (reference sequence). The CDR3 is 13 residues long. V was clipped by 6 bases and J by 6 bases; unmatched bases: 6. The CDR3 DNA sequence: TGTGCCAGCAGCATGGACAGGGCGGATGGCTACACCTTC. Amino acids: CASSMDRADGYTF.

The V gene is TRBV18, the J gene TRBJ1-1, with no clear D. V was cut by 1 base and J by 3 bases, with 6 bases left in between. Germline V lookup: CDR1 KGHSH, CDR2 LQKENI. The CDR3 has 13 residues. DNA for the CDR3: TGTGCCAGCTCACCACTTTTGGACACTGAAGCTTTCTTT. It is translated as CASSPLLDTEAFF. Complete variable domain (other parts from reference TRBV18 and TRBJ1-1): NAGVMQNPRHLVRRRGQEARLRCSPMKGHSHVYWYRQLPEEGLKFMVYLQKENIIDESGMPKERFSAEFPKEGPSILRIQQVVRGDSAAYFCASSPLLDTEAFFGQGTRLTVV.

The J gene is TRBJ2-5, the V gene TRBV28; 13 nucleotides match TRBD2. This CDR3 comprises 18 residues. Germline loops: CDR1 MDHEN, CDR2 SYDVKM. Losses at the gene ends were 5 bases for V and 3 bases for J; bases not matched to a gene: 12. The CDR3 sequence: CASSTGLAGDLLKETQYF. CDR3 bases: TGTGCCAGCAGTACCGGACTAGCGGGGGACCTTCTGAAAGAGACCCAGTACTTC.

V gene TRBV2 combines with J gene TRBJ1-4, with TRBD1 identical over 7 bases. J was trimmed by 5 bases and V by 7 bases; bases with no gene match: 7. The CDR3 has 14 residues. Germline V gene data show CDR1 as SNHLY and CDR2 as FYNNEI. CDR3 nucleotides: TGTGCCAGCAAGGACGGGACAGCAAATGAAAAACTGTTTTTT. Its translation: CASKDGTANEKLFF. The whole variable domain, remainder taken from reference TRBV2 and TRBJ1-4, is EPEVTQTPSHQVTQMGQEVILRCVPISNHLYFYWYRQILGQKVEFLVSFYNNEISEKSEIFDDQFSVERPDGSNFTLKIRSTKLEDSAMYFCASKDGTANEKLFFGSGTQLSVL.

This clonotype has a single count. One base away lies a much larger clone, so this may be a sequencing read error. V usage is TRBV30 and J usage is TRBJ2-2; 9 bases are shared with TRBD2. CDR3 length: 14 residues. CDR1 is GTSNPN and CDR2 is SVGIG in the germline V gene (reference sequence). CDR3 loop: CAWTRLAATGEPFF. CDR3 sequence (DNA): TGTGCCTGGACTAGACTAGCGGCTACCGGGGAGCCGTTTTTT.

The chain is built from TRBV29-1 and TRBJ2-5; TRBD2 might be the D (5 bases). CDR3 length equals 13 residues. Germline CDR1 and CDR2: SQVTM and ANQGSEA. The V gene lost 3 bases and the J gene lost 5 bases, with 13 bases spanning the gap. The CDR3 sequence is CSVDGGLKETQYF. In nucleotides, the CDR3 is TGCAGCGTTGACGGAGGACTGAAGGAGACCCAGTACTTC.

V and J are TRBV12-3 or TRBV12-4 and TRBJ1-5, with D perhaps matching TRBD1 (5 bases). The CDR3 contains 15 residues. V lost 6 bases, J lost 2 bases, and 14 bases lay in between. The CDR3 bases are TGTGCCAGCAGACCAGACACGGGGGGCAATCAGCCCCAGCATTTT. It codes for CASRPDTGGNQPQHF.

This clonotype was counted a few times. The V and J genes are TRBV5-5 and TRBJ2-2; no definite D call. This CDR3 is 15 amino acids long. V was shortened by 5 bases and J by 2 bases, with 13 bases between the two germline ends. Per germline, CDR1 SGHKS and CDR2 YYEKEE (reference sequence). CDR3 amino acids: CASSSRTGNTGELFF. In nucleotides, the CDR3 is TGTGCCAGCAGTTCCAGGACGGGTAACACCGGGGAGCTGTTTTTT.

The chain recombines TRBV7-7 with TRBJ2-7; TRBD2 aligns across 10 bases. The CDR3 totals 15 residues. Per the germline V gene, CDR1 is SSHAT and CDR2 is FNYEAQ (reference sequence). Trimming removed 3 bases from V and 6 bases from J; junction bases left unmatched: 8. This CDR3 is CASSLVAGGSGEQYF. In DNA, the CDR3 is TGTGCCAGCAGCTTGGTAGCGGGAGGATCGGGCGAGCAGTACTTC. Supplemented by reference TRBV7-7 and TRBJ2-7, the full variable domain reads GAGVSQSPRYKVTKRGQDVTLRCDPISSHATLYWYQQALGQGPEFLTYFNYEAQPDKSGLPSDRFSAERPEGSISTLTIQRTEQRDSAMYRCASSLVAGGSGEQYFGPGTRLTVT.

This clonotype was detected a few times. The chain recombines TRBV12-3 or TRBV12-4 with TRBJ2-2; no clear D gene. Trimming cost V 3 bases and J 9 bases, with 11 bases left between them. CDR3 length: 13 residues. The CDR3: CASSFGEARELFF. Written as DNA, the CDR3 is TGTGCCAGCAGTTTTGGTGAGGCCCGGGAGCTGTTTTTT.